Detailed here is one T cell receptor beta chain. Its target is not known. Researchers used approximately 3,800 ng of total RNA for each TCR library. The UMIs carried a 6-nucleotide sample barcode, and they were added by template switching. Using the 5' RACE reads, TCRdb records one entry per CDR3 protein without DNA. The sample table includes 70,000 to 95,000 distinct CDR3 sequences. This entry comes from a study of monozygotic twins with inflammatory bowel disease. Overall study results and limits: Twins with IBD had fewer clonotypes in common with others than healthy twins, particularly during disease activity.

The CDR3 is 13 residues long. CDR1 and CDR2 (germline): MNHNS, SASEGT. The V call is TRBV6-1, the J call TRBJ1-5. This TCR derives from a human donor with ulcerative colitis or Crohn's disease, or a healthy co-twin of an affected twin (not recorded which). The specimen sequenced was blood. CDR3 in amino acids: CASSETSDQPQHF.